This TCR beta chain was identified during a study of T-cell reconstitution after alpha-beta-depleted transplantation in children. V shed 6 bases, J shed 4 bases, and the junction held 9 bases outside the gene matches. CDR3 length equals 15 residues. Preparation of the TCRbeta library was carried out with unique molecular identifiers. TCRdb re-derived calls from the PCR reads in MiXCR, one entry per CDR3 protein. Counted here are hundreds of thousands of distinct CDR3 sequences, 16% occurring once; the ten biggest clones make up about 1.1%. The table lists this clonotype with a few counts. This receptor was taken from a human donor who donated a stem cell graft to a child with acute myeloid leukemia. The sequenced sample was PBMCs from the stem cell graft donor, obtained from the stem cell graft. The rearrangement links TRBV12-3 or TRBV12-4 to TRBJ2-3; TRBD2 aligns across 8 bases. As DNA, the CDR3 is TGTGCCAGCAGCTACGAGCGGGGGTGGGCAGATACGCAGTATTTT. Translated: CASSYERGWADTQYF.